These 21 T cell receptor beta chains were all obtained from the same sample, sequenced in a study of T cell responses to AZD1222 COVID-19 vaccine. Libraries were prepared by immunoSEQ multiplex PCR; TCRdb keeps only in-frame clonotypes and omits some of them. The table lists 150,000 to 200,000 clones, more than 75% of them singletons. The sequencing used peripheral blood, collected on day 0 of MenACWY control vaccination. These TCRs come from an adult in good health.

The chain has TRBV6-5 and TRBJ2-5, with TRBD2 identical over 13 bases. V dropped 4 bases and J dropped 5; count of bases not matched to a gene: 4. The germline V gene encodes CDR1 MNHEY and CDR2 SVGAGI. This CDR3 is built from 15 residues. CDR3 in amino acids: CASSSTSGRAETQYF. DNA for the CDR3: TGTGCCAGCAGTTCTACTAGCGGGAGGGCTGAGACCCAGTACTTC.

CDR3 region: CATSEPKGPYNEQFF. The DNA of the CDR3 is TGTGCCACCAGTGAACCGAAGGGGCCCTACAATGAGCAGTTCTTC. The chain carries TRBV24-1 and TRBJ2-1; D possibly corresponds to TRBD1 (5 bases). Germline loops: CDR1 KGHDR, CDR2 SFDVKD. Trimming stripped 4 bases from V and 2 bases from J, with 11 bases between. This CDR3 has 15 residues.

The chain combines TRBV7-9 with TRBJ1-2, with TRBD1 identical over 11 bases. Germline V CDR1 and CDR2: SEHNR, FQNEAQ (reference sequence). The CDR3 consists of 19 residues. V lost 5 bases to trimming and J lost 4 bases; unmatched junction nucleotides: 18. The CDR3 is CASSKYLKSGTGGGYGYTF. The CDR3 coding sequence is TGTGCCAGCAGCAAATATCTAAAATCCGGGACAGGGGGTGGCTATGGCTACACCTTC.

This clone has more than one count but fewer than ten. The chain recombines TRBV7-2 with TRBJ2-1; no clear D. From germline, CDR1 is SGHTA and CDR2 FQGNSA. The CDR3 length is 13 residues. V was shortened by 5 bases and J by 8 bases, with 13 bases between the two germline ends. Here the CDR3 reads CASSPQAFDEQFF. CDR3 sequence (DNA): TGTGCCAGCAGCCCCCAGGCATTCGATGAGCAGTTCTTC.

The V gene is TRBV13, the J gene TRBJ2-7; TRBD2 aligns across 7 bases. V shed 1 base and J 7 bases; nucleotides not matched to a gene: 4. Per germline, CDR1 PRHDT and CDR2 FYEKMQ (reference sequence). The CDR3 spans 13 residues. The DNA for the CDR3 is TGTGCCAGCAGCTTAGAGCGGGACGGAGAGCAGTACTTC. It yields the protein CASSLERDGEQYF.

This clone was seen a handful of times. This rearrangement joins TRBV27 to TRBJ1-2; 9 bases are shared with TRBD1. The CDR3 runs 14 residues. Per germline, CDR1 MNHEY and CDR2 SMNVEV (reference sequence). The trim removed 6 bases at V and 5 bases at J, leaving 7 bases unmatched. Here the CDR3 DNA reads TGTGCCAGCAGGCCCTACGACAGGGGGTATGGCTACACCTTC. This gives the protein CASRPYDRGYGYTF.

V gene TRBV9 combines with J gene TRBJ2-7; D call uncertain. The germline V gene has CDR1 SGDLS and CDR2 YYNGEE. This CDR3 region has 14 residues. Trimming removed 4 bases from V and 3 bases from J, with 14 bases in between. This CDR3 reads CASSPDPIGYEQYF. The CDR3 region has the DNA TGTGCCAGCAGCCCGGACCCGATCGGCTACGAGCAGTACTTC. Using reference TRBV9 and TRBJ2-7 for the parts outside the CDR3, the full variable domain is DSGVTQTPKHLITATGQRVTLRCSPRSGDLSVYWYQQSLDQGLQFLIQYYNGEERAKGNILERFSAQQFPDLHSELNLSSLELGDSALYFCASSPDPIGYEQYFGPGTRLTVT.

The chain uses TRBV6-5 and TRBJ1-1; 8 bases align to TRBD1. With V trimmed by 4 bases and J by 2 bases, 3 bases remained unmatched. There are 14 residues in the CDR3. CDR1 MNHEY and CDR2 SVGAGI come from the germline V gene. This chain's CDR3 is CASSLDRVNTEAFF. For the CDR3, the DNA is TGTGCCAGCAGTTTGGACAGGGTTAACACTGAAGCTTTCTTT.

The V gene is TRBV14, the J gene TRBJ2-7, with D tentatively TRBD2 (6 bases). The CDR3 is 12 amino acids. Germline lookup yields CDR1 SGHDN and CDR2 FVKESK. Trimming took off 1 base at V and 7 bases at J, with 8 bases between the two ends. The CDR3 DNA reads as TGTGCCAGCAGCCAAGGGAGGGGTGAGCAGTACTTC. Its translation: CASSQGRGEQYF.

The V gene is TRBV6-9, the J gene TRBJ1-1, with 8 bases matching TRBD1. The V gene's germline CDR1 is MNHGY and CDR2 SVAAGI. The length of the CDR3 is 14 residues. V trimming: 6 bases; J trimming: 1 base; junction bases outside the gene matches: 4. In DNA, the CDR3 is TGTGCCAGCAGGATGACAGGGGCGAACACTGAAGCTTTCTTT. It translates to CASRMTGANTEAFF.

The chain couples TRBV12-3 or TRBV12-4 to TRBJ2-7; tentative D call: TRBD1 (5 bases). Between the trimmed V and J ends, which lost 3 bases and 6 bases, there was a span of 6 bases. CDR3 length equals 11 residues. The CDR3 nucleotides are TGTGCCAGCAGTTTGGGGCGCGAGCAGTACTTC. As protein: CASSLGREQYF.

The chain links TRBV19 to TRBJ2-7, with unresolved D. V gave up 0 bases and J gave up 2 bases, with 11 bases separating them. Germline CDR1 and CDR2: LNHDA and SQIVND (reference sequence). CDR3 length: 15 residues. This chain's CDR3 is CASSIDPALAYEQYF. The CDR3 DNA is TGTGCCAGTAGTATAGATCCCGCCCTGGCCTACGAGCAGTACTTC. The full variable domain, rest sourced from reference TRBV19 and TRBJ2-7, is DGGITQSPKYLFRKEGQNVTLSCEQNLNHDAMYWYRQDPGQGLRLIYYSQIVNDFQKGDIAEGYSVSREKKESFPLTVTSAQKNPTAFYLCASSIDPALAYEQYFGPGTRLTVT.

The chain couples TRBV7-6 to TRBJ2-1; the match to TRBD2 covers 12 bases. This CDR3 contains 18 residues. CDR1 and CDR2 (germline): SGHVS, FNYEAQ. The trim removed 1 base at V and 3 bases at J, leaving 7 bases unmatched. The CDR3: CASSLGSGTSGYYNEQFF. The CDR3 bases are TGTGCCAGCAGCTTAGGGTCCGGGACTAGCGGGTACTACAATGAGCAGTTCTTC.

The table lists this clone with a count of one. V gene TRBV18 combines with J gene TRBJ2-7; no clear D gene. The ends were cut back, 1 base at V and 1 base at J, with 17 bases in the middle. The CDR3 length is 17 residues. Germline V gene sequence: CDR1 KGHSH, CDR2 LQKENI. CDR3 protein: CASSPRGMGAGSYEQYF. CDR3 in DNA: TGTGCCAGCTCACCACGAGGAATGGGCGCAGGATCCTACGAGCAGTACTTC.

This clone appeared once. The chain combines TRBV7-2 with TRBJ1-5; TRBD1 aligns across 7 bases. The CDR3 is 15 amino acids. The V segment lost 2 bases and the J segment 7 bases; nucleotides outside the gene matches: 8. Germline V gives CDR1 SGHTA, CDR2 FQGNSA. The CDR3 spells CASSLYGTALQPQHF. CDR3 in DNA: TGTGCCAGCAGCTTATATGGGACAGCCCTGCAGCCCCAGCATTTT.

The chain couples TRBV6-2 or TRBV6-3 to TRBJ1-1; 10 positions agree with TRBD1. CDR1 is MNHEY and CDR2 is SVGEGT in the germline V gene. CDR3 length equals 15 residues. With 0 bases clipped from V and 3 bases from J, the junction kept 1 base outside the gene matches. CDR3 nucleotide sequence: TGTGCCAGCAGTTACTCTGACAGGGGGCACACTGAAGCTTTCTTT. The encoded protein is CASSYSDRGHTEAFF.

This chain uses TRBV10-3 with TRBJ2-7; D unresolved. This CDR3 spans 13 amino acids. The germline V gene encodes CDR1 ENHRY and CDR2 SYGVKD. Trimming cost V 2 bases and J 7 bases, with 12 bases left between them. For the CDR3, the DNA is TGTGCCATCAGTGAGCCTCGTATACAGGAGCAGTACTTC. Translation: CAISEPRIQEQYF.

The chain recombines TRBV6-2 or TRBV6-3 with TRBJ1-1, with unresolved D. CDR1 is MNHEY and CDR2 is SVGEGT in the germline V gene. The CDR3 loop spans 15 amino acids. V shed 0 bases and J shed 4 bases, with 12 bases lying between them. CDR3 in amino acids: CASSYSRGSVTEAFF. The CDR3 DNA follows: TGTGCCAGCAGTTACTCGAGAGGAAGCGTCACTGAAGCTTTCTTT.

This clone was seen only once. The V and J genes are TRBV5-3 and TRBJ2-2; D gene ambiguous. TRBV5-3 is an ORF for which the function is uncertain. The CDR3 covers 18 residues. V lost 3 bases, J lost 6 bases, and 24 bases lay in between. CDR3 nucleotides: TGTGCCAGAAGCTGCCCGCGACTCTTCTTCTTGTACGCCGGGGAGCTGTTTTTT. Its protein product is CARSCPRLFFLYAGELFF.

The CDR3 sequence is CASSYSVAGGRGTDTQYF. The DNA for the CDR3 is TGTGCCAGCAGTTACTCGGTAGCGGGGGGCCGGGGCACAGATACGCAGTATTTT. This chain links TRBV6-2 or TRBV6-3 with TRBJ2-3; 10 bases line up with TRBD2. CDR3 length equals 18 residues. The junction had 7 bases not matched to a gene; V was cut back by 0 bases and J by 1 base. Germline lookup yields CDR1 MNHEY and CDR2 SVGEGT.

This rearrangement joins TRBV19 to TRBJ2-3, with TRBD1 identical over 8 bases. The CDR3 runs to 16 residues. Trimming took 5 bases from V and 3 from J; bases not matched to a gene: 10. CDR1 and CDR2 from the germline V gene are LNHDA and SQIVND (reference sequence). The CDR3 bases are TGTGCCAGTAGTCTCACCCCGGACAGGGTGACAGATACGCAGTATTTT. Amino acid sequence: CASSLTPDRVTDTQYF.